One and the same sample provided the 6 T cell receptor beta chains below, sequenced in a study of T cells expressing NK-cell markers. From the 5' RACE reads, TCRdb lists one entry per CDR3 protein and no DNA. This sample's table has 500,000 or so distinct CDR3 sequences. The material sequenced was blood T cells: a sorted CD56 or NKG2C T cell subset, CD4+ or CD8+ T cells, or bulk PBMC T cells (not recorded which). Every receptor here comes from a man between 18 and 35 years old in good health.

The V gene is TRBV25-1, the J gene TRBJ2-1; lacking DNA, the TRBD2 call made by TCRdb goes unchecked. Germline assignment: CDR1 MGHDK and CDR2 SYGVNS. The CDR3 length is 13 residues. The CDR3 sequence: CASIAGGPNEQFF. Together with reference TRBV25-1 and TRBJ2-1, the CDR3 gives the full variable domain: EADIYQTPRYLVIGTGKKITLECSQTMGHDKMYWYQQDPGMELHLIHYSYGVNSTEKGDLSSESTVSRIRTEHFPLTLESARPSHTSQYLCASIAGGPNEQFFGPGTRLTVL.

This chain links TRBV12-3 or TRBV12-4 with TRBJ2-1; TCRdb picks TRBD2, but there is no DNA to check that call. This CDR3 region has 15 residues. The CDR3 loop reads CASRYDRTTADEQFF.

V usage is TRBV12-3 or TRBV12-4 and J usage is TRBJ2-7; as DNA is missing, the TRBD2 call by TCRdb cannot be tested. The CDR3 has 13 amino acids. CDR3 amino acids: CASSHGQAGEQYF.

This chain joins TRBV3-1 and TRBJ2-1; the D call of TRBD2 rests on TCRdb alone, since no DNA is present to check it. The CDR3 is 15 amino acids. Germline CDR1 LGHDT, CDR2 YNNKEL (reference sequence). CDR3 amino acids: CASSQGLQSANEQFF.

V gene TRBV28 combines with J gene TRBJ2-4; TCRdb lists TRBD2, though no DNA is available to test this call. Germline V CDR1 and CDR2: MDHEN, SYDVKM. The CDR3 is 15 residues long. CDR3 sequence: CASSFSGLAKNIQYF.

The rearrangement joins TRBV7-2 to TRBJ2-1; no DNA is available, so the TRBD1 call from TCRdb remains unchecked. The CDR3 has 13 residues. CDR1 is SGHTA, CDR2 FQGNSA, per germline. The CDR3 here is CASSFKSGTEQFF.